This entry features one T cell receptor (beta chain) sequence. This record belongs to a study of blood T cell repertoires in COVID-19. Data came from immunoSEQ multiplex PCR; TCRdb stores just in-frame clones and leaves some out. This table has 210,000 or so clones, roughly four fifths appearing once. This CDR3 region has 14 residues. Between the trimmed V and J ends, which lost 0 bases and 2 bases, there was a span of 8 bases. Per the germline V gene, CDR1 is SGHAT and CDR2 is FQNNGV. Specimen: peripheral blood. V and J are TRBV11-2 and TRBJ2-7; no clear D gene. This TCR came from a man aged 50-60 years who had recovered from COVID-19. The CDR3: CASSLEQITYEQYF. CDR3 coding DNA: TGTGCCAGCAGCTTAGAACAGATAACCTACGAGCAGTACTTC.